The 14 T cell receptor beta chains presented below share a single source sample, sequenced in a study of early T cells in non-severe SARS-CoV-2 infection. TCRdb independently ran MiXCR on the 5' RACE reads; one entry per CDR3 protein. The data contain tens of thousands of distinct CDR3 sequences, about 5.2% of them seen just once; the ten biggest clones take up 5.4%. This specimen consisted of whole blood, obtained at baseline. The receptor source for this set is an adult who was a healthcare worker with PCR-confirmed SARS-CoV-2 infection or an uninfected control (not recorded which).

This clonotype was detected only a few times. The V and J genes are TRBV5-1 and TRBJ2-3, with D possibly being TRBD2 (5 bases). Germline-derived CDR1 and CDR2 are SGHRS and YFSETQ. This CDR3 is 17 amino acids long. V was cut by 4 bases and J by 7 bases, with 25 bases left in between. CDR3 protein: CASSLPSERAWENTQYF. The CDR3 region has the DNA TGCGCCAGCAGCCTCCCGTCCGAGAGGGCCTGGGAAAATACGCAGTATTTT. The full variable domain, rest sourced from reference TRBV5-1 and TRBJ2-3, is KAGVTQTPRYLIKTRGQQVTLSCSPISGHRSVSWYQQTPGQGLQFLFEYFSETQRNKGNFPGRFSGRQFSNSRSEMNVSTLELGDSALYLCASSLPSERAWENTQYFGPGTRLTVL.

Comment on this clonotype: Since a much larger clone is just one base distant, this may be a read error. The DNA of the CDR3 is TGTGCCAGCACCCCGGTGGTAACTAGGGAAGATACGCAGTATTTT. Its translation: CASTPVVTREDTQYF. The rearrangement links TRBV27 to TRBJ2-3; D perhaps matches TRBD2 (5 bases). The CDR3 contains 15 residues. CDR1 and CDR2 from the germline V gene are MNHEY and SMNVEV (reference sequence). The V gene lost 7 bases and the J gene lost 5 bases, with 19 bases spanning the gap.

The rearrangement joins TRBV29-1 to TRBJ1-3; D call uncertain. From germline, CDR1 is SQVTM and CDR2 ANQGSEA. The CDR3 loop spans 13 amino acids. V lost 6 bases and J 2 bases, leaving 11 bases between the germline ends. The CDR3 reads CSVLPAAGNTIYF. CDR3 bases: TGCAGCGTACTACCGGCGGCTGGAAACACCATATATTTT.

This clonotype was seen ten or more times. The chain uses TRBV19 and TRBJ2-2, with no clear D. The CDR3 is 15 residues long. Germline CDR1 is LNHDA and CDR2 is SQIVND (reference sequence). V shed 7 bases and J shed 3 bases, with 15 bases lying between them. CDR3 DNA: TGTGCCAGTATGTACCCCGGGTCCGACACCGGGGAGCTGTTTTTT. This codes for CASMYPGSDTGELFF.

This clonotype was observed many times. The rearrangement joins TRBV7-9 to TRBJ2-2; D remains ambiguous. The V gene's germline CDR1 is SEHNR and CDR2 FQNEAQ (reference sequence). The CDR3 covers 15 residues. V was cut by 3 bases and J by 5 bases, with 13 bases left in between. As DNA, the CDR3 is TGTGCCAGCAGCTTCCCCACATCTGGGACCGGGGAGCTGTTTTTT. As protein: CASSFPTSGTGELFF.

This clonotype has a count of ten or more. The gene calls are TRBV30 and TRBJ1-2; TRBD1 matches at 7 bases. Germline lookup yields CDR1 GTSNPN and CDR2 SVGIG (reference sequence). CDR3 length: 11 amino acids. J lost 7 bases, V lost 6 bases, and 5 bases had no gene match. The CDR3 region is CACTRGLGYTF. The CDR3 bases are TGTGCCTGTACAAGGGGGCTTGGCTACACCTTC.

This clonotype was observed many times. This chain connects TRBV5-1 to TRBJ1-2, with no clear D. Per germline, CDR1 SGHRS and CDR2 YFSETQ. Deletions cut 4 bases from V and 2 bases from J, with 12 bases between. CDR3 length: 14 amino acids. The CDR3 loop is CASSRDGNNYGYTF. The CDR3 DNA reads TGCGCCAGCAGCAGAGACGGTAACAACTATGGCTACACCTTC.

This clonotype was detected ten times or more. This chain joins TRBV29-1 and TRBJ2-3; D gene ambiguous. V lost 3 bases to trimming and J lost 4 bases, with 11 bases between them. Germline CDR1 is SQVTM and CDR2 is ANQGSEA. The CDR3 sequence is 13 residues long. CDR3 residues: CSVDALQSDTQYF. The DNA for the CDR3 is TGCAGCGTTGATGCCTTACAATCAGATACGCAGTATTTT.

This clonotype was seen ten or more times. The rearrangement joins TRBV29-1 to TRBJ1-4; D is possibly TRBD1 (5 bases). V was trimmed by 2 bases and J by 8 bases, leaving 15 bases between them. CDR3 length: 14 residues. Germline V gives CDR1 SQVTM, CDR2 ANQGSEA. Here the CDR3 reads CSVEKSGTREKLFF. The CDR3 bases are TGCAGCGTTGAAAAATCCGGGACGAGGGAAAAACTGTTTTTT. Full variable domain (missing parts from reference TRBV29-1 and TRBJ1-4): SAVISQKPSRDICQRGTSLTIQCQVDSQVTMMFWYRQQPGQSLTLIATANQGSEATYESGFVIDKFPISRPNLTFSTLTVSNMSPEDSSIYLCSVEKSGTREKLFFGSGTQLSVL.

This clonotype was seen only a few times. CDR3 nucleotide sequence: TGCAGTGCCCGGCCCCCAGGGTCTAATGAAAAACTGTTTTTT. It is translated as CSARPPGSNEKLFF. The rearrangement uses TRBV20-1 and TRBJ1-4, with D perhaps TRBD1 (5 bases). With 6 bases removed from V and 3 bases from J, the gap between germline ends came to 14 bases. The germline V gene encodes CDR1 DFQATT and CDR2 SNEGSKA (reference sequence). This CDR3 is 14 amino acids long.

This clonotype was seen more than once but under ten times. The chain joins TRBV6-5 to TRBJ2-3; 7 bases are shared with TRBD1. This CDR3 is 14 amino acids long. Germline assignment: CDR1 MNHEY and CDR2 SVGAGI. The V segment lost 6 bases and the J segment 0 bases; nucleotides outside the gene matches: 3. The chain's CDR3 is CASSRTGSTDTQYF. DNA of the CDR3: TGTGCCAGCAGCCGGACAGGTAGCACAGATACGCAGTATTTT.

Ten or more counts support this clonotype. The chain is built from TRBV7-2 and TRBJ1-2; D remains ambiguous. Germline values: CDR1 SGHTA, CDR2 FQGNSA. V was pared by 0 bases and J by 8 bases, with 13 bases between. CDR3 length: 14 residues. CDR3 DNA sequence: TGTGCCAGCAGCTTAGCGCCCGGTTCGCCCGGCTACACCTTC. Translated, it gives CASSLAPGSPGYTF.

This clonotype was found many times. The V and J genes are TRBV19 and TRBJ2-5; 11 bases agree with TRBD1. Germline-derived CDR1 and CDR2 are LNHDA and SQIVND (reference sequence). The CDR3 covers 16 residues. Trimming cost V 5 bases and J 6 bases; bases outside gene matches: 11. CDR3 sequence reads: CASSRDGQGATKTQYF. The CDR3 DNA reads as TGTGCCAGTAGTCGAGATGGACAGGGGGCGACGAAGACCCAGTACTTC.

Comment on this clonotype: This sequence may be a read error, since a much larger clone differs from it by one base. The chain uses TRBV3-1 and TRBJ2-2, with D possibly TRBD2 on 5 matching bases. The CDR3 is 15 amino acids. The germline V gene has CDR1 LGHDT and CDR2 YNNKEL (reference sequence). This chain's CDR3 is CTSSQGLNPSGELFF. CDR3 bases: TGTACCAGCAGCCAAGGACTGAACCCCAGCGGGGAGCTGTTTTTT.